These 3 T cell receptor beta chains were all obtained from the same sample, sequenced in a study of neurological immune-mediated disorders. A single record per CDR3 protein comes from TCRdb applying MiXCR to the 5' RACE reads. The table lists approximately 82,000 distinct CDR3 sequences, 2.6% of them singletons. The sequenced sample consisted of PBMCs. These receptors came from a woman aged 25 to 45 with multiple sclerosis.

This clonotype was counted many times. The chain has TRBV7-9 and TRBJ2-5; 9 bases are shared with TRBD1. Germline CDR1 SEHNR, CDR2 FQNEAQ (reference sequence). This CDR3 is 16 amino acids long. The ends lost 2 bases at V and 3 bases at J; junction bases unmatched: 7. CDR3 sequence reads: CASSLYGDRVKETQYF. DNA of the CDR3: TGTGCCAGCAGCTTATATGGGGACAGGGTCAAAGAGACCCAGTACTTC.

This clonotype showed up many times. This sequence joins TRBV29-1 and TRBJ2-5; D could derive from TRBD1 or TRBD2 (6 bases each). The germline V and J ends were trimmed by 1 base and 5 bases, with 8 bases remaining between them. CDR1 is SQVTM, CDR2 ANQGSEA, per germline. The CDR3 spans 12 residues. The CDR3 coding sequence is TGCAGCGTTGAAGGAGGGGGGGAGACCCAGTACTTC. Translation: CSVEGGGETQYF.

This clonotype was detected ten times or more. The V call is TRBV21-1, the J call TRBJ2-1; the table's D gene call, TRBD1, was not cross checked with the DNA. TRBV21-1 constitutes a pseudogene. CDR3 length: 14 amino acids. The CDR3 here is CASSKKVSLYEQFF. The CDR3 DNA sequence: TGTGCCAGCAGCAAGAAAGTGTCCCTTTATGAGCAGTTCTTC.